This T cell receptor beta chain stems from a study of cytomegalovirus exposure and HLA in healthy donors. This CDR3 contains 12 residues. CDR1 and CDR2 (germline): MNHNY, SVGAGI (reference sequence). Trimming left V 6 bases short and J 12 bases short, with 14 bases between. The PCR ran on 60 Vbeta and 13 Jbeta primers. The protocol was immunoSEQ multiplex PCR, while the TCRdb copy is restricted to in-frame clones and leaves out a portion. The sample consists of tens of thousands of clones, 7.5% to 8.5% of them appearing once. This clone was counted a few times. The material sequenced was PBMCs. The receptor was isolated from a man aged 45-65 years in good health and CMV-seronegative. This chain uses TRBV6-6 with TRBJ1-4; D possibly corresponds to TRBD1 (5 bases). DNA of the CDR3: TGTGCCAGCAGGGCGGGGGTTGAGGAACTGTTTTTT. As protein: CASRAGVEELFF.